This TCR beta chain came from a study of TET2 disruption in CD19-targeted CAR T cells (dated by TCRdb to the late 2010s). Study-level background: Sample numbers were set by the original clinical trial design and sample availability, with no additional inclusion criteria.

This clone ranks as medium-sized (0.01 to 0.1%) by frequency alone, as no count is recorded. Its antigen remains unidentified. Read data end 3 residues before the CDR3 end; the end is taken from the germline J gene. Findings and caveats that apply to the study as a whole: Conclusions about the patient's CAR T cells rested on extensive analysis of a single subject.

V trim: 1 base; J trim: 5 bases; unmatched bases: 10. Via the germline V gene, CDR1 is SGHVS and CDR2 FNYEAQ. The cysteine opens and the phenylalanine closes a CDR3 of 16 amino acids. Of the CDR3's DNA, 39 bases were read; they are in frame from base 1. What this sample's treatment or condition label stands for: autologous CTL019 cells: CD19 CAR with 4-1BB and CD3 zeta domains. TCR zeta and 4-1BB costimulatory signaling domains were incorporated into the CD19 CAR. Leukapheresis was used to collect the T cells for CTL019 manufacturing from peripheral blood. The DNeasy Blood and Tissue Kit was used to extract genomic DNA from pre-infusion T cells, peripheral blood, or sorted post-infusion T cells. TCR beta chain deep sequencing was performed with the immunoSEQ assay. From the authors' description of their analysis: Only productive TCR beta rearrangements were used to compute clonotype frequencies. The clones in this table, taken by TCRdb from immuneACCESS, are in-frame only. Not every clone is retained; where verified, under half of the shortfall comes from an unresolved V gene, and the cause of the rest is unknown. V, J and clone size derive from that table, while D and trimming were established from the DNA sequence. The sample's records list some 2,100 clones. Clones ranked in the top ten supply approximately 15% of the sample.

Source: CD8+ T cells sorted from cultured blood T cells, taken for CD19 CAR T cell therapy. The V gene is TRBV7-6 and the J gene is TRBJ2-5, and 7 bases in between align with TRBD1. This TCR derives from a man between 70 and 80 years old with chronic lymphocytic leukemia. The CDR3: CASSLGSGGSVETQYF. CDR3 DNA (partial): TGTGCCAGCAGCTTAGGCTCAGGGGGTTCCGTTGAGACC.